Listed below are T cell receptor beta chains from one sample, sequenced in a study of beta chain features in type 1 diabetes. TCRdb keeps only in-frame clones here, not all; method: immunoSEQ multiplex PCR. Of over 100,000 clones in the sample, around 15% are singletons; the top ten hold 2.3%. Sample: central memory CD4+ T cells from blood. These receptors were collected from a man aged 25 to 40 with type 1 diabetes. CDR3s leave out the opening cysteine and the closing phenylalanine or tryptophan. Clone size is shown for a subset of rows, as once, few, many or a class of expanded clone.

v_call clone_size cdr3_aa
TRBV29-1 . SVEVDQGTLETQY
TRBV7-3 . ASSSDGQETQY
TRBV7-3 few ASSFGPESEQY
TRBV28 . ASSPGGPWEQF
TRBV5-1 few ASSLGTPSDTQY
TRBV6-5 . ASSYSTGPGGPPLH
TRBV28 . ATGQGDNTGELF
TRBV2 few ASSVGTDTQY
TRBV29-1 . SVEGPNRSTDTQY
TRBV4-1 few ASSQVDLLPTGEETQY
TRBV6-5 . ASRTRQGNEKLF
TRBV4-2 . ASSQEGLGGTNYGYT
TRBV29-1 few SVGQNTGELF
TRBV11-2 many ASSLYGDSTTDTQY
TRBV4-1 few ASSQEGYNTGELF
TRBV7-8 once ASSTGQGAYGYT
TRBV7-6 . ASSLLGTSSSYNEQF
TRBV29-1 . SVWDRGLPGYT
TRBV19 . ASRLAENSYEQY
TRBV4-2 . ASSQDGQGDYGYT
TRBV7-9 . ASSPQGRSYNEQF
TRBV4-3 few ASSQERVAGGGSQY
TRBV19 few ASSPTGVTEAF
TRBV25-1 few ASSDAGGGETQY
TRBV6-6 few ALAGALSTDTQY
TRBV28 few ASSLRTTYEQY
TRBV6-5 . ASSYDRQANTEAF
TRBV25-1 few ASSTGLYEQY
TRBV19 . ASSPGLLYTDTQY
TRBV5-1 . ASSSDWSTDTQY
TRBV4-3 few ASSQVLQETEQY
TRBV2 . ASSGMDRANEQY